These 23 T cell receptor beta chains share one sample of origin, sequenced in a study of T cell responses to AZD1222 COVID-19 vaccine. Assay: immunoSEQ multiplex PCR; the TCRdb copy retains only in-frame clones and omits some. The table includes 100,000 to 150,000 clones, 88% detected once. Sequencing was performed on peripheral blood, taken on day 0 of AZD1222 vaccination. These TCRs come from an adult in good health.

J is TRBJ1-2 and V is TRBV28; the match to TRBD1 covers 7 bases. The V and J ends lost 6 bases and 5 bases, in that order; junction bases with no gene match: 6. The CDR3 is made up of 13 amino acids. Germline lookup yields CDR1 MDHEN and CDR2 SYDVKM. CDR3 amino acids: CASRPGGDYGYTF. For the CDR3, the DNA is TGTGCCAGCAGACCAGGGGGGGATTATGGCTACACCTTC.

The CDR3 nucleotides read TGTGCCAGTAGTAGAGGCCCACCAGGGGGCACTGAAGCTTTCTTT. It encodes CASSRGPPGGTEAFF. The chain carries TRBV19 and TRBJ1-1, with 7 bases matching TRBD1. With V trimmed by 4 bases and J by 4 bases, 9 bases remained unmatched. This CDR3 is built from 15 residues. Per the germline V gene, CDR1 is LNHDA and CDR2 is SQIVND (reference sequence). Full variable domain (missing parts from reference TRBV19 and TRBJ1-1): DGGITQSPKYLFRKEGQNVTLSCEQNLNHDAMYWYRQDPGQGLRLIYYSQIVNDFQKGDIAEGYSVSREKKESFPLTVTSAQKNPTAFYLCASSRGPPGGTEAFFGQGTRLTVV.

This clone was picked up many times. This chain uses TRBV20-1 with TRBJ1-4; D is undetermined. The CDR3 contains 11 residues. Germline assignment: CDR1 DFQATT and CDR2 SNEGSKA (reference sequence). V dropped 5 bases and J dropped 4 bases, with 5 bases sitting between them. CDR3 in amino acids: CSAFLNEKLFF. The CDR3 DNA sequence: TGCAGTGCTTTTCTTAATGAAAAACTGTTTTTT.

The chain joins TRBV7-7 to TRBJ2-7, with TRBD1 identical over 12 bases. The length of the CDR3 is 14 residues. With 6 bases clipped from V and 7 bases from J, the junction kept 7 bases outside the gene matches. CDR1 is SSHAT, CDR2 FNYEAQ, per germline (reference sequence). The CDR3 here is CASSSGTGGREQYF. In DNA, the CDR3 is TGTGCCAGCAGTTCCGGGACAGGGGGCCGGGAGCAGTACTTC.

This sequence joins TRBV18 and TRBJ2-3, with 8 positions matching TRBD1. V trimming: 3 bases; J trimming: 1 base; junction bases outside the gene matches: 0. CDR3 size: 14 residues. Germline CDR1 is KGHSH and CDR2 is LQKENI. The CDR3 here is CASSPGQGTDTQYF. CDR3 DNA: TGTGCCAGCTCACCGGGACAGGGCACAGATACGCAGTATTTT.

This chain uses TRBV4-1 with TRBJ1-2; no clear D gene. V was shortened by 5 bases and J by 2 bases, with 12 bases between the two germline ends. The length of the CDR3 is 14 residues. Germline CDR1 and CDR2: MGHRA and YSYEKL. Written as DNA, the CDR3 is TGCGCCAGCAGCGTCCCCGGGGAAAACTATGGCTACACCTTC. Translation: CASSVPGENYGYTF.

This chain uses TRBV9 with TRBJ1-6, with D maybe TRBD1 (6 bases). CDR3 length: 19 residues. Germline V gene data show CDR1 as SGDLS and CDR2 as YYNGEE. Trimming took 0 bases from V and 0 from J, leaving 16 bases between them. The CDR3 reads CASSVGGGASSSYNSPLHF. The CDR3 nucleotides are TGTGCCAGCAGCGTAGGTGGGGGCGCTTCAAGCTCCTATAATTCACCCCTCCACTTT.

This chain uses TRBV14 with TRBJ1-4; D call uncertain. Trimming removed 0 bases from V and 0 bases from J, with 8 bases in between. The CDR3 is made up of 16 amino acids. Germline-derived CDR1 and CDR2 are SGHDN and FVKESK. The CDR3 nucleotides read TGTGCCAGCAGCCAAGATAAGGGAGCAACTAATGAAAAACTGTTTTTT. This sequence encodes CASSQDKGATNEKLFF.

The genes are TRBV2 and TRBJ1-2; unclear D gene. Per germline, CDR1 SNHLY and CDR2 FYNNEI. V was pared by 5 bases and J by 5 bases, with 6 bases between. The length of the CDR3 is 11 residues. The CDR3 bases are TGTGCCAGCAGTAGAGGATATGGCTACACCTTC. Translation gives CASSRGYGYTF.

CDR3 nucleotides: TGTGCCAGCAGTGAAGCAGGGGGCTCCTACAATGAGCAGTTCTTC. It codes for CASSEAGGSYNEQFF. The V and J genes are TRBV6-4 and TRBJ2-1, with TRBD1 matching 7 bases. The V gene's germline CDR1 is MRHNA and CDR2 SNTAGT. The trim removed 3 bases at V and 0 bases at J, leaving 2 bases unmatched. CDR3 size: 15 residues.

J is TRBJ2-3 and V is TRBV7-8; TRBD1 might be the D (5 bases). V was shortened by 5 bases and J by 1 base, with 10 bases between the two germline ends. In germline, CDR1 is SGHVS, CDR2 FQNEAQ. CDR3 length: 14 residues. The CDR3 DNA sequence: TGTGCCAGCAGCCAAACGACAGGCACAGATACGCAGTATTTT. Translated, it gives CASSQTTGTDTQYF.

The chain combines TRBV19 with TRBJ1-4; no clear D. Trimming shortened V by 6 bases and J by 1 base, and 6 bases separated the two germline ends. The CDR3 sequence is 13 residues long. Germline CDR1 reads LNHDA; CDR2 reads SQIVND (reference sequence). The CDR3 coding sequence is TGTGCCAGTAGGGATGGAACTAATGAAAAACTGTTTTTT. Translating gives CASRDGTNEKLFF.

This chain uses TRBV7-6 with TRBJ2-5, with 7 bases aligning to TRBD1. The J segment lost 5 bases and the V segment lost 5 bases, leaving 11 bases of the junction unmatched. This CDR3 has 15 amino acids. CDR1 is SGHVS, CDR2 FNYEAQ, per germline. CDR3 residues: CASSPTGAGAETQYF. CDR3 nucleotides: TGTGCCAGCAGCCCCACAGGGGCTGGGGCCGAGACCCAGTACTTC. Together with reference TRBV7-6 and TRBJ2-5, the CDR3 gives the full variable domain: GAGVSQSPRYKVTKRGQDVALRCDPISGHVSLYWYRQALGQGPEFLTYFNYEAQQDKSGLPNDRFSAERPEGSISTLTIQRTEQRDSAMYRCASSPTGAGAETQYFGPGTRLLVL.

The V and J genes are TRBV25-1 and TRBJ1-5; D is perhaps TRBD1 (5 bases). This CDR3 contains 15 residues. Between the trimmed V and J ends, which lost 3 bases and 4 bases, there was a span of 13 bases. CDR1 MGHDK and CDR2 SYGVNS come from the germline V gene. The CDR3 spells CASSDSQGSNQPQHF. The CDR3, as DNA: TGTGCCAGCAGTGATTCGCAGGGAAGTAATCAGCCCCAGCATTTT.

This clone was picked up a small number of times. The chain is built from TRBV19 and TRBJ1-1; no clear D. V shed 9 bases and J shed 3 bases, with 14 bases lying between them. This CDR3 has 13 amino acids. The germline V gene encodes CDR1 LNHDA and CDR2 SQIVND (reference sequence). This CDR3 is CASRRTDYTEAFF. CDR3 DNA: TGTGCCAGCCGGCGGACTGACTACACTGAAGCTTTCTTT.

This chain connects TRBV9 to TRBJ2-7; weak D call: TRBD2 (6 bases). This CDR3 is 14 amino acids long. V gave up 3 bases and J gave up 0 bases, with 10 bases separating them. Per the germline V gene, CDR1 is SGDLS and CDR2 is YYNGEE. The CDR3 DNA is TGTGCCAGCAGCGGCCGGGACTCCTCCTACGAGCAGTACTTC. Translating it yields CASSGRDSSYEQYF.

Points on this clone: The same CDR3 also results from other DNA sequences found in this sample. The chain carries TRBV9 and TRBJ1-1; no definite D call. Germline CDR1 SGDLS, CDR2 YYNGEE. The V end was cut by 3 bases, the J end by 0 bases, with 6 bases between. CDR3 length equals 13 residues. CDR3 residues: CASSATVNTEAFF. The DNA for the CDR3 is TGTGCCAGCAGCGCCACAGTGAACACTGAAGCTTTCTTT.

The chain is built from TRBV6-5 and TRBJ1-1, with 9 bases fitting TRBD1. Germline V gene lookup returns CDR1 MNHEY and CDR2 SVGAGI. V was pared by 8 bases and J by 1 base, with 8 bases of the junction left unmatched. This CDR3 has 15 residues. DNA for the CDR3: TGTGCCAGCCTACAGGGGGCGGGAAGGAACACTGAAGCTTTCTTT. Its translation: CASLQGAGRNTEAFF.

The chain combines TRBV6-5 with TRBJ2-7, with TRBD2 as a possible D gene (5 bases). V was pared by 3 bases and J by 2 bases, with 14 bases between. The CDR3 is made up of 15 amino acids. Germline values: CDR1 MNHEY, CDR2 SVGAGI. The CDR3 DNA reads TGTGCCAGCAGTTATAGTGGGAGTGTTGCCTACGAGCAGTACTTC. Residues: CASSYSGSVAYEQYF.

The chain uses TRBV5-1 and TRBJ2-1; tentative D call: TRBD2 (5 bases). CDR3 length: 16 residues. Germline V gene data show CDR1 as SGHRS and CDR2 as YFSETQ. V lost 4 bases, J lost 9 bases, and 23 bases lay in between. CDR3 amino acids: CASSRVGGGIGGEQFF. The DNA for the CDR3 is TGCGCCAGCAGCCGGGTCGGCGGTGGCATCGGAGGTGAGCAGTTCTTC. Full variable domain (rest looked up from reference TRBV5-1 and TRBJ2-1): KAGVTQTPRYLIKTRGQQVTLSCSPISGHRSVSWYQQTPGQGLQFLFEYFSETQRNKGNFPGRFSGRQFSNSRSEMNVSTLELGDSALYLCASSRVGGGIGGEQFFGPGTRLTVL.

The J gene is TRBJ1-1, the V gene TRBV7-2; D call uncertain. The CDR3 length is 13 residues. Germline V lookup: CDR1 SGHTA, CDR2 FQGNSA. Trimming shortened V by 1 base and J by 2 bases, and 5 bases separated the two germline ends. Here the CDR3 reads CASSLDRNTEAFF. CDR3 nucleotide sequence: TGTGCCAGCAGCTTAGACCGAAACACTGAAGCTTTCTTT.

The rearrangement joins TRBV28 to TRBJ1-2, with a tentative D call TRBD1 (5 bases). Germline assignment: CDR1 MDHEN and CDR2 SYDVKM. The CDR3 runs to 17 residues. V was shortened by 7 bases and J by 6 bases, with 27 bases between the two germline ends. The CDR3 protein is CASTHPIGGGDGDGYTF. In nucleotides, the CDR3 is TGTGCCAGCACCCATCCGATTGGGGGAGGGGATGGGGATGGCTACACCTTC.

In this sample, this clone turned up once. This sequence joins TRBV7-9 and TRBJ2-2; a weak D match, TRBD2 (6 bases). The CDR3 sequence is 16 residues long. CDR1 is SEHNR and CDR2 is FQNEAQ in the germline V gene (reference sequence). Trimming removed 0 bases from V and 4 bases from J, with 12 bases in between. CDR3 bases: TGTGCCAGCAGCTTAGCGTACCAGCGGGTCACCGGGGAGCTGTTTTTT. It is translated as CASSLAYQRVTGELFF.